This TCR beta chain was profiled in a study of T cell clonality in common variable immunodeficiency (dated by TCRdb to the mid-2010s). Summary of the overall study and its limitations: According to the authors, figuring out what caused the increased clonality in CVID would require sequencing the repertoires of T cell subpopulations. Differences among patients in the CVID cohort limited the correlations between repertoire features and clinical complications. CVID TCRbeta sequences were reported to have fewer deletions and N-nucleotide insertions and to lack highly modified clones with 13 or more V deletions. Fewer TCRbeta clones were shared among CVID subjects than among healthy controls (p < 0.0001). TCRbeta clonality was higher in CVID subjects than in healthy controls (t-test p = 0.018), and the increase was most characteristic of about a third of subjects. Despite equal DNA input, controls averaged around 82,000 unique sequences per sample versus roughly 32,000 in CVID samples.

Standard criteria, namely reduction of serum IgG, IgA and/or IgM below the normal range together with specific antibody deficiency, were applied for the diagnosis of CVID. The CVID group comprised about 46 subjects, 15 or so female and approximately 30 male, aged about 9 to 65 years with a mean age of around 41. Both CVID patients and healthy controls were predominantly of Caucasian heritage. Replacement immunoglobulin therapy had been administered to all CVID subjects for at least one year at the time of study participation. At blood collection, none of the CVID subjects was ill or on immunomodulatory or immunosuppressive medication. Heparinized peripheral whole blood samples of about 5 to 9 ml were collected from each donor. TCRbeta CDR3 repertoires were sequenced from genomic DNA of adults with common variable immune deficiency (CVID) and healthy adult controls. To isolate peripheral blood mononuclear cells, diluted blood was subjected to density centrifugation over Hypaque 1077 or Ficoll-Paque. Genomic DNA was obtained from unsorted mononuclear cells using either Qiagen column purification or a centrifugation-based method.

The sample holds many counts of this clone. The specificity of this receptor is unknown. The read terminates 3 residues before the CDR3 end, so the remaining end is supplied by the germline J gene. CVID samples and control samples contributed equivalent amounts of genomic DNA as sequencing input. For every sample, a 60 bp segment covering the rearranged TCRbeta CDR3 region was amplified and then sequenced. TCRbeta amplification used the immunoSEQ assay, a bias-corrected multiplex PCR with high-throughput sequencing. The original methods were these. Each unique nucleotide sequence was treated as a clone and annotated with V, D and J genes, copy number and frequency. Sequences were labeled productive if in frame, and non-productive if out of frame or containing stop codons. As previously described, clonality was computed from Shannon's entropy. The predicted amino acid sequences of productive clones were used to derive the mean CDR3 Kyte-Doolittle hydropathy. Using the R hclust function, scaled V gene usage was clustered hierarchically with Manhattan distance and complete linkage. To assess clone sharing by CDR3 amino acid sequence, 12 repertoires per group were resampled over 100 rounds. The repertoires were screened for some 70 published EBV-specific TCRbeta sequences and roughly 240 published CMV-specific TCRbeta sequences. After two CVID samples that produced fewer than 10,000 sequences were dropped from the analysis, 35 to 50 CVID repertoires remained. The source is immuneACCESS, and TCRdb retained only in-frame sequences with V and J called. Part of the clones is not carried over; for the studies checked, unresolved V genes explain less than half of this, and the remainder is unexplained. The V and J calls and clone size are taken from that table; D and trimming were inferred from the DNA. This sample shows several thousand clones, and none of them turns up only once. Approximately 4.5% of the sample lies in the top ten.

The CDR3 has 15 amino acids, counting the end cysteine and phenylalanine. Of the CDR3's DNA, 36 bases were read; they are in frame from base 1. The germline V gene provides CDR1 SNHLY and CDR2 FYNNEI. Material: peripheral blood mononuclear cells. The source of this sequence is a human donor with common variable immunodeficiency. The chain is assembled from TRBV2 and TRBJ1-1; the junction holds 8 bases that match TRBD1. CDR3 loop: CASSTRDRQGGHAFF. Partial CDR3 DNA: TGTGCCAGCAGTACCCGGGACAGGCAGGGAGGGCAT.